These T cell receptor beta chains were read from a single sample in a study of cytomegalovirus exposure and HLA in healthy donors. The method was immunoSEQ multiplex PCR; TCRdb's version includes in-frame clones alone and lacks a portion of them. The sample lists 95,000 to 110,000 clones; over 60% were seen once. Sequenced material: PBMCs. The source is a man in his sixties in good health and CMV-seropositive. Each CDR3 is given with its conserved first and last residue. The order of the fields is D gene, J gene, V gene, CDR3 length, clone size, CDR3 protein, CDR3 DNA. The D gene is left open where the match is weak. Clone sizes are given selectively: once, few, many, or a class where the clone is expanded.

D: NA; J: TRBJ1-2; V: TRBV2; length: 13; size: NA; CDR3: CASRQTGQFRDTF; DNA: TGTGCCAGCAGACAGACCGGACAGTTTAGAGACACCTTC
D: TRBD1; J: TRBJ2-5; V: TRBV2; length: 15; size: NA; CDR3: CASSEGVRGPETQYF; DNA: TGTGCCAGCAGTGAAGGGGTCAGGGGGCCTGAGACCCAGTACTTC
D: TRBD1; J: TRBJ2-5; V: TRBV28; length: 15; size: NA; CDR3: CASRPYRGLEETQYF; DNA: TGTGCCAGCAGACCTTACAGGGGGCTGGAAGAGACCCAGTACTTC
D: NA; J: TRBJ2-7; V: TRBV6-5; length: 13; size: NA; CDR3: CASREFGAYEQYF; DNA: TGTGCCAGCAGGGAATTCGGGGCCTACGAGCAGTACTTC
D: NA; J: TRBJ2-5; V: TRBV9; length: 14; size: NA; CDR3: CASSVATQGETQYF; DNA: TGTGCCAGCAGCGTAGCGACCCAGGGGGAGACCCAGTACTTC
D: TRBD1; J: TRBJ2-4; V: TRBV27; length: 13; size: NA; CDR3: CATSDRVGNIQYF; DNA: TGTGCCACCTCGGACAGGGTGGGAAACATTCAGTACTTC
D: TRBD2; J: TRBJ2-5; V: TRBV5-1; length: 18; size: NA; CDR3: CASSLRSGTSGGFLDQYF; DNA: TGCGCCAGCAGCTTACGTTCCGGGACTAGCGGGGGCTTTTTGGACCAGTACTTC
D: NA; J: TRBJ2-2; V: TRBV7-2; length: 15; size: NA; CDR3: CASSPRDSPPGELFF; DNA: TGTGCCAGCAGCCCACGGGACTCCCCCCCCGGGGAGCTGTTTTTT
D: NA; J: TRBJ2-5; V: TRBV11-3; length: 13; size: NA; CDR3: CASSARPRETQYF; DNA: TGTGCCAGCAGCGCCCGCCCCAGGGAGACCCAGTACTTC
D: NA; J: TRBJ2-5; V: TRBV7-9; length: 15; size: NA; CDR3: CASSLIDGRRETQYF; DNA: TGTGCCAGCAGCTTAATTGACGGACGGAGGGAGACCCAGTACTTC
D: NA; J: TRBJ1-3; V: TRBV28; length: 16; size: NA; CDR3: CASSSPPRVSGNTIYF; DNA: TGTGCCAGCAGTTCCCCCCCCAGGGTCTCTGGAAACACCATATATTTT
D: TRBD1; J: TRBJ2-7; V: TRBV7-2; length: 15; size: NA; CDR3: CASSLTGQGAYEQYF; DNA: TGTGCCAGCAGCTTAACGGGACAGGGCGCCTACGAGCAGTACTTC
D: NA; J: TRBJ1-3; V: TRBV2; length: 14; size: NA; CDR3: CASSRQVSGNTIYF; DNA: TGTGCCAGCAGTCGACAGGTCTCTGGAAACACCATATATTTT
D: NA; J: TRBJ1-5; V: TRBV5-1; length: 15; size: NA; CDR3: CASSPQGLQNQPQHF; DNA: TGCGCCAGCAGCCCACAGGGCCTGCAGAATCAGCCCCAGCATTTT
D: NA; J: TRBJ2-7; V: TRBV10-1; length: 13; size: NA; CDR3: CASSDWREGEQYF; DNA: TGCGCCAGCAGTGATTGGAGGGAAGGCGAGCAGTACTTC
D: NA; J: TRBJ2-3; V: TRBV29-1; length: 14; size: NA; CDR3: CSVGGVLHTDTQYF; DNA: TGCAGCGTTGGGGGGGTGCTCCACACAGATACGCAGTATTTT
D: TRBD1; J: TRBJ2-1; V: TRBV5-1; length: 15; size: NA; CDR3: CASSLEDRDYNEQFF; DNA: TGCGCCAGCAGCTTGGAGGACAGGGACTACAATGAGCAGTTCTTC
D: NA; J: TRBJ2-3; V: TRBV4-1; length: 19; size: NA; CDR3: CASSQEGTSGPTSTDTQYF; DNA: TGCGCCAGCAGCCAAGAAGGAACCAGCGGCCCGACAAGCACAGATACGCAGTATTTT
D: TRBD1; J: TRBJ1-4; V: TRBV11-2; length: 16; size: NA; CDR3: CASSLGQGTTNEKLFF; DNA: TGTGCCAGCAGCTTGGGACAGGGAACAACTAATGAAAAACTGTTTTTT
D: TRBD1; J: TRBJ2-7; V: TRBV18; length: 19; size: NA; CDR3: CASSFLGDRKISRTYEQYF; DNA: TGTGCCAGCTCCTTCCTCGGGGACAGGAAAATCTCCAGAACATACGAGCAGTACTTC
D: NA; J: TRBJ2-7; V: TRBV15; length: 14; size: NA; CDR3: CATSRDSGAYEQYF; DNA: TGTGCCACCAGCAGAGATTCGGGGGCCTACGAGCAGTACTTC
D: NA; J: TRBJ2-1; V: TRBV5-4; length: 15; size: NA; CDR3: CASSLGGSSYNEQFF; DNA: TGTGCCAGCAGCTTGGGCGGAAGCTCCTACAATGAGCAGTTCTTC
D: NA; J: TRBJ2-7; V: TRBV6-5; length: 15; size: NA; CDR3: CASSYLAVGGYEQYF; DNA: TGTGCCAGCAGTTACTTGGCGGTAGGGGGCTACGAGCAGTACTTC
D: TRBD2; J: TRBJ2-1; V: TRBV7-6; length: 15; size: NA; CDR3: CASRGTSGGVNEQFF; DNA: TGTGCCAGCAGGGGGACTAGCGGGGGGGTCAATGAGCAGTTCTTC
D: NA; J: TRBJ1-1; V: TRBV5-1; length: 13; size: few; CDR3: CASSFRGESEAFF; DNA: TGCGCCAGCAGCTTCAGGGGCGAGTCTGAAGCTTTCTTT
D: TRBD1; J: TRBJ1-6; V: TRBV5-1; length: 15; size: NA; CDR3: CASSFDRERNSPLHF; DNA: TGCGCCAGCAGCTTCGACAGGGAGCGGAATTCACCCCTCCACTTT
D: NA; J: TRBJ2-1; V: TRBV27; length: 15; size: NA; CDR3: CASSLSTRRDNEQFF; DNA: TGTGCCAGCAGTTTATCGACAAGGAGGGACAATGAGCAGTTCTTC
D: NA; J: TRBJ1-1; V: TRBV9; length: 14; size: NA; CDR3: CASSTSGQNTEAFF; DNA: TGTGCCAGCAGCACCTCGGGACAAAACACTGAAGCTTTCTTT
D: TRBD2; J: TRBJ2-2; V: TRBV19; length: 16; size: NA; CDR3: CASSIERGGRTGELFF; DNA: TGTGCCAGTAGTATAGAGCGGGGGGGCCGTACCGGGGAGCTGTTTTTT
D: TRBD2; J: TRBJ2-2; V: TRBV6-4; length: 15; size: NA; CDR3: CASSDSTSGAGELFF; DNA: TGTGCCAGCAGTGACTCGACTAGCGGGGCCGGGGAGCTGTTTTTT
D: TRBD1; J: TRBJ2-7; V: TRBV12-5; length: 15; size: NA; CDR3: CASGQGQGYSYEQYF; DNA: TGTGCTAGTGGCCAAGGACAGGGCTACTCCTACGAGCAGTACTTC
D: TRBD1; J: TRBJ1-5; V: TRBV10-2; length: 15; size: NA; CDR3: CASSEPGQGNQPQHF; DNA: TGCGCCAGCAGTGAGCCGGGACAGGGGAATCAGCCCCAGCATTTT
D: TRBD2; J: TRBJ2-7; V: TRBV6-4; length: 18; size: NA; CDR3: CASSAPRTSGGTSYEQYF; DNA: TGTGCCAGCAGTGCCCCGCGGACTAGCGGGGGGACCTCCTACGAGCAGTACTTC
D: NA; J: TRBJ2-5; V: TRBV4-1; length: 15; size: NA; CDR3: CASSQGGSPPETQYF; DNA: TGCGCCAGCAGCCAAGGGGGCTCCCCCCCAGAGACCCAGTACTTC
D: TRBD1; J: TRBJ2-2; V: TRBV2; length: 17; size: NA; CDR3: CASCLDRGGALTGELFF; DNA: TGTGCCAGCTGCTTAGACAGGGGGGGAGCCCTCACCGGGGAGCTGTTTTTT
D: NA; J: TRBJ2-5; V: TRBV5-4; length: 13; size: NA; CDR3: CASSPELVETQYF; DNA: TGTGCCAGCAGCCCCGAACTAGTGGAGACCCAGTACTTC
D: NA; J: TRBJ2-7; V: TRBV28; length: 14; size: NA; CDR3: CASIPRAATYEQYF; DNA: TGTGCCAGCATCCCACGTGCTGCTACCTACGAGCAGTACTTC
D: TRBD1; J: TRBJ1-2; V: TRBV6-5; length: 13; size: NA; CDR3: CASSPDRDGGYTF; DNA: TGTGCCAGCAGTCCCGACAGGGATGGTGGCTACACCTTC
D: TRBD2; J: TRBJ2-1; V: TRBV19; length: 16; size: NA; CDR3: CASSRYRAGGNNEQFF; DNA: TGTGCCAGTAGTCGGTATCGAGCGGGGGGGAACAATGAGCAGTTCTTC
D: TRBD1; J: TRBJ2-7; V: TRBV29-1; length: 15; size: few; CDR3: CSAAGRDRGNYEQYF; DNA: TGCAGCGCCGCCGGTCGGGACAGGGGGAACTACGAGCAGTACTTC
D: TRBD2; J: TRBJ2-7; V: TRBV7-9; length: 18; size: NA; CDR3: CASSPPGTSGGWAYEQYF; DNA: TGTGCCAGCAGCCCTCCCGGGACTAGCGGGGGGTGGGCCTACGAGCAGTACTTC
D: TRBD1; J: TRBJ2-3; V: TRBV6-5; length: 14; size: NA; CDR3: CASSETGGLDTQYF; DNA: TGTGCCAGCAGTGAGACAGGGGGATTAGATACGCAGTATTTT
D: NA; J: TRBJ2-5; V: TRBV9; length: 15; size: NA; CDR3: CASSVGWSSEYDQYF; DNA: TGTGCCAGCAGCGTAGGTTGGTCCTCGGAGTATGACCAGTACTTC
D: TRBD1; J: TRBJ1-2; V: TRBV19; length: 14; size: NA; CDR3: CASRTTGGNYGYTF; DNA: TGTGCCAGCCGTACAACAGGGGGTAACTATGGCTACACCTTC
D: NA; J: TRBJ1-4; V: TRBV6-5; length: 13; size: few; CDR3: CASKVGGDEKLFF; DNA: TGTGCCAGCAAGGTCGGGGGGGACGAAAAACTGTTTTTT
D: TRBD2; J: TRBJ2-1; V: TRBV28; length: 14; size: few; CDR3: CASRGGGGAAEQFF; DNA: TGTGCCAGCAGGGGTGGCGGGGGGGCCGCTGAGCAGTTCTTC
D: TRBD2; J: TRBJ2-5; V: TRBV15; length: 15; size: NA; CDR3: CATSRGLAEQETQYF; DNA: TGTGCCACCAGCAGAGGACTAGCGGAGCAAGAGACCCAGTACTTC
D: NA; J: TRBJ2-3; V: TRBV6-6; length: 15; size: once; CDR3: CASSYGQEGTDTQYF; DNA: TGTGCCAGCAGTTACGGGCAGGAGGGAACAGATACGCAGTATTTT
D: NA; J: TRBJ2-4; V: TRBV25-1; length: 16; size: NA; CDR3: CASSEYNVRRENIQYF; DNA: TGTGCCAGCAGTGAATATAACGTGAGGAGGGAAAACATTCAGTACTTC
D: NA; J: TRBJ2-1; V: TRBV30; length: 12; size: NA; CDR3: CAWSVRSNEQFF; DNA: TGTGCCTGGAGTGTAAGGAGCAATGAGCAGTTCTTC
D: NA; J: TRBJ2-3; V: TRBV27; length: 14; size: NA; CDR3: CASTVHPSGDTQYF; DNA: TGTGCCAGCACCGTCCACCCCTCGGGAGATACGCAGTATTTT
D: NA; J: TRBJ1-1; V: TRBV28; length: 14; size: NA; CDR3: CASSSGQTNTEAFF; DNA: TGTGCCAGCAGTTCCGGACAGACAAACACTGAAGCTTTCTTT
D: NA; J: TRBJ2-2; V: TRBV9; length: 13; size: NA; CDR3: CASSVRNTGELFF; DNA: TGTGCCAGCAGCGTCAGGAACACCGGGGAGCTGTTTTTT
D: TRBD1; J: TRBJ1-1; V: TRBV12-5; length: 13; size: NA; CDR3: CASPTGLGTEAFF; DNA: TGTGCTAGCCCGACAGGGCTGGGCACTGAAGCTTTCTTT
D: TRBD2; J: TRBJ2-1; V: TRBV19; length: 15; size: NA; CDR3: CASSKTSGLYNEQFF; DNA: TGTGCCAGTAGCAAAACTAGCGGGTTATACAATGAGCAGTTCTTC
D: NA; J: TRBJ1-5; V: TRBV18; length: 17; size: NA; CDR3: CASSPERGTIRNQPQHF; DNA: TGTGCCAGCTCACCGGAAAGGGGCACGATAAGGAATCAGCCCCAGCATTTT
D: TRBD2; J: TRBJ2-6; V: TRBV19; length: 16; size: NA; CDR3: CASSIQGGSGANVLTF; DNA: TGTGCCAGTAGTATTCAGGGAGGGTCTGGGGCCAACGTCCTGACTTTC
D: NA; J: TRBJ1-6; V: TRBV7-3; length: 15; size: NA; CDR3: CASSPLAGENSPLHF; DNA: TGTGCCAGCAGCCCTCTGGCAGGGGAAAATTCACCCCTCCACTTT
D: TRBD1; J: TRBJ1-1; V: TRBV7-3; length: 14; size: NA; CDR3: CASRLQGEATEAFF; DNA: TGTGCCAGCAGGTTACAGGGGGAGGCCACTGAAGCTTTCTTT